The present T cell receptor (beta chain) was sequenced within a study of cytomegalovirus exposure and HLA in healthy donors. As for the study in general: The approximately 130 validation repertoires and the approximately 700 first-cohort repertoires shared a platform, a later analysis reported.

Sequencing used immunoSEQ multiplex PCR; TCRdb keeps in-frame clones, though not all of them. Of 95,000 to 150,000 clones in the sample, over 75% are singletons; the top ten hold 2% to 2.5%. The V and J ends lost 0 bases and 8 bases respectively, with 13 bases between them. Germline loops: CDR1 SGHTA, CDR2 FQGNSA. The CDR3 runs to 14 residues. V gene TRBV7-2 combines with J gene TRBJ1-2; D possibly corresponds to TRBD1 (5 bases). Sequenced input: PBMCs. The source is a woman aged 25 to 39 in good health and CMV-seronegative. The CDR3 nucleotides are TGTGCCAGCAGCTTAGCGATCGCAGGGAAAGGCTACACCTTC. This sequence encodes CASSLAIAGKGYTF.